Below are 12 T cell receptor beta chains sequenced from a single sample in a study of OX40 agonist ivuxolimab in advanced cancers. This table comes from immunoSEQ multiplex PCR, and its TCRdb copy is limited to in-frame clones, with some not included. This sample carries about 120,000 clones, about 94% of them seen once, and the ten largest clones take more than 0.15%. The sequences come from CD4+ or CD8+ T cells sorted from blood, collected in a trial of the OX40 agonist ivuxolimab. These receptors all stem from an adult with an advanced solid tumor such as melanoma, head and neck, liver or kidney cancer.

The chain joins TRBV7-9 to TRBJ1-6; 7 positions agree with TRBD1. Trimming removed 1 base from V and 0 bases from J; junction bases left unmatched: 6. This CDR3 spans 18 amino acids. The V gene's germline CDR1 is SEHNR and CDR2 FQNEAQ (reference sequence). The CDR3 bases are TGTGCCAGCAGCTTAGGACAGGGAACGAGCTCCTATAATTCACCCCTCCACTTT. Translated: CASSLGQGTSSYNSPLHF. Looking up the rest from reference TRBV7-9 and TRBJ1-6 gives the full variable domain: DTGVSQNPRHKITKRGQNVTFRCDPISEHNRLYWYRQTLGQGPEFLTYFQNEAQLEKSRLLSDRFSAERPKGSFSTLEIQRTEQGDSAMYLCASSLGQGTSSYNSPLHFGNGTRLTVT.

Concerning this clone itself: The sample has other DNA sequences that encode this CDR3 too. This chain's CDR3 is CASSYGQATDTQYF. The CDR3 nucleotides are TGTGCCAGCAGTTATGGTCAGGCCACAGATACGCAGTATTTT. The chain carries TRBV6-5 and TRBJ2-3; D is unclear. The CDR3 sequence is 14 residues long. Germline-derived CDR1 and CDR2 are MNHEY and SVGAGI. Trimming took 3 bases from V and 2 from J, leaving 9 bases between them.

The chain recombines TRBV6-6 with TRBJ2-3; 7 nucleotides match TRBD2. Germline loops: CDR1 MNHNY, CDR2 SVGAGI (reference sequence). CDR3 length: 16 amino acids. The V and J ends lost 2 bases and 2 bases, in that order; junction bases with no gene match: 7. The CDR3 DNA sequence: TGTGCCAGCAGTTACGGGGCGGCGGGGGTCACAGATACGCAGTATTTT. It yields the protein CASSYGAAGVTDTQYF.

The CDR3 DNA is TGTGCCAGCAGCTTAGTAGGGCTAGCGGTTCACAACAAAGAGACCCAGTACTTC. It encodes CASSLVGLAVHNKETQYF. This chain links TRBV7-9 with TRBJ2-5; 7 bases align to TRBD2. The CDR3 has 18 amino acids. Germline V lookup: CDR1 SEHNR, CDR2 FQNEAQ (reference sequence). Losses at the gene ends were 1 base for V and 3 bases for J; bases not matched to a gene: 14.

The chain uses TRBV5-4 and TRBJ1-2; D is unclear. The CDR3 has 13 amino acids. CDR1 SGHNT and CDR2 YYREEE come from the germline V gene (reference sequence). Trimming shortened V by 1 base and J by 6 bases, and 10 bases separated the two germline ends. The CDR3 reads CASSLQGRNGYTF. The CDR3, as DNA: TGTGCCAGCAGCTTGCAAGGGCGGAATGGCTACACCTTC.

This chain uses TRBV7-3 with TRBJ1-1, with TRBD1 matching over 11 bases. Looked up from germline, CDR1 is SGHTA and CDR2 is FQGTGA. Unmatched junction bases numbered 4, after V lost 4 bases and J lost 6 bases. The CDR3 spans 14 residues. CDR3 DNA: TGTGCCAGCAGCTCGGGACAGGGGGGAGCTGAAGCTTTCTTT. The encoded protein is CASSSGQGGAEAFF.

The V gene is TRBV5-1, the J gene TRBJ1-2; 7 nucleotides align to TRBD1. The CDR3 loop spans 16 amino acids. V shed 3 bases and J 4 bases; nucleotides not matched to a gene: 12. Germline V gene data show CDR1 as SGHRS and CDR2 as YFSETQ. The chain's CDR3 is CASSSMIPGQSYGYTF. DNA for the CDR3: TGCGCCAGCAGCTCAATGATCCCGGGACAGAGCTATGGCTACACCTTC. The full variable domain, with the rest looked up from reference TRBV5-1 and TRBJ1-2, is KAGVTQTPRYLIKTRGQQVTLSCSPISGHRSVSWYQQTPGQGLQFLFEYFSETQRNKGNFPGRFSGRQFSNSRSEMNVSTLELGDSALYLCASSSMIPGQSYGYTFGSGTRLTVV.

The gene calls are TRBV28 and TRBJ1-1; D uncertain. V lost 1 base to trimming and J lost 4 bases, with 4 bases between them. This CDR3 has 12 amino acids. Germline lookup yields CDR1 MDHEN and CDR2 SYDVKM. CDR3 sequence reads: CASSLLSTEAFF. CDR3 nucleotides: TGTGCCAGCAGTTTATTGAGCACTGAAGCTTTCTTT.

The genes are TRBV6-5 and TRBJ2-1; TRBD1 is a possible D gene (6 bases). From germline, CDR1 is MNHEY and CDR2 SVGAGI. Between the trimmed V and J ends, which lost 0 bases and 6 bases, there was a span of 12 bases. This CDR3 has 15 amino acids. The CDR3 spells CASSYSQGRVNEQFF. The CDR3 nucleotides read TGTGCCAGCAGTTACTCGCAGGGGCGCGTCAATGAGCAGTTCTTC.

The CDR3 DNA sequence: TGTGCCAGCAGTTTAGGGGGGCACAGGGGCGGCTACACCTTC. This gives the protein CASSLGGHRGGYTF. V usage is TRBV28 and J usage is TRBJ1-2, with 7 bases fitting TRBD1. CDR1 is MDHEN, CDR2 SYDVKM, per germline. The CDR3 contains 14 residues. Trimming took 2 bases from V and 8 from J; bases not matched to a gene: 8.

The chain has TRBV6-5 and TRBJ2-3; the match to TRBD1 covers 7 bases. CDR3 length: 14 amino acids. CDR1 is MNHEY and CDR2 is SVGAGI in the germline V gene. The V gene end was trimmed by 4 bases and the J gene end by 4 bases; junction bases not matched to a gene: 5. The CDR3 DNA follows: TGTGCCAGCAGTTTGTCAGGGGGATCAGATACGCAGTATTTT. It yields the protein CASSLSGGSDTQYF.

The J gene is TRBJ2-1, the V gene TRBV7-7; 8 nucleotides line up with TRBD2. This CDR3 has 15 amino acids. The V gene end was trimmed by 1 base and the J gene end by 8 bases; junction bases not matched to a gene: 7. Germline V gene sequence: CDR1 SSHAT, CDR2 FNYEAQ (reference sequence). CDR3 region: CASSLVAGGGDEQFF. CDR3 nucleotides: TGTGCCAGCAGCTTAGTTGCGGGGGGAGGAGATGAGCAGTTCTTC.